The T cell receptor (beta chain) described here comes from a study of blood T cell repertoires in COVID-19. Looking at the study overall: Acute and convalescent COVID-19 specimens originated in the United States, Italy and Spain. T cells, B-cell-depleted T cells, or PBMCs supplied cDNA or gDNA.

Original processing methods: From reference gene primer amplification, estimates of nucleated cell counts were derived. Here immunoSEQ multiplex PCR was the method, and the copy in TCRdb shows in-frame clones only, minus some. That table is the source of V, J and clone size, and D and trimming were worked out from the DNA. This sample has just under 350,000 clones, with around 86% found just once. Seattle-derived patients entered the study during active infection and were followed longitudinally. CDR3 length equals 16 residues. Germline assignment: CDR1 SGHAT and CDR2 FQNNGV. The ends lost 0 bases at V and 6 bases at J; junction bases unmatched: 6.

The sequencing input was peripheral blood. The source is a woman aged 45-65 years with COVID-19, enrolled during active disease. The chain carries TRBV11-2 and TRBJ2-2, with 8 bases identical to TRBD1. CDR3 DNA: TGTGCCAGCAGCTTAGATTTTCAGGGGGCGGCCGGGGAGCTGTTTTTT. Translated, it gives CASSLDFQGAAGELFF. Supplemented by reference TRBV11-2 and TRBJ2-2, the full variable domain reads EAGVAQSPRYKIIEKRQSVAFWCNPISGHATLYWYQQILGQGPKLLIQFQNNGVVDDSQLPKDRFSAERLKGVDSTLKIQPAKLEDSAVYLCASSLDFQGAAGELFFGEGSRLTVL.